One sample yielded the 23 T cell receptor beta chains listed below, sequenced in a study of CD8 T cells in Susac syndrome. The RNA input was roughly 0.45 to 1 ug, and it was reverse transcribed with random hexamers. MiXCR was run by TCRdb on the immunoSEQ multiplex PCR reads, yielding one entry per CDR3 protein. The data contain some 300,000 distinct CDR3 sequences, 75% to 90% of them singletons. Input material: CD8+ T cells from PBMCs. The receptors derive from a human donor with multiple sclerosis.

In DNA form, the CDR3 reads TGTGCCAGCAGTGCACAGGGGGCAGGGCAAGAGACCCAGTACTTC. Encoded protein: CASSAQGAGQETQYF. The chain joins TRBV25-1 to TRBJ2-5; TRBD1 aligns across 9 bases. V was clipped by 4 bases and J by 2 bases; unmatched bases: 5. Germline CDR1 and CDR2: MGHDK and SYGVNS. The CDR3 is 15 amino acids.

This chain connects TRBV5-6 to TRBJ2-3; no definite D call. The CDR3 runs 13 residues. Trimming removed 0 bases at V and 4 bases at J, with 6 bases between. CDR1 SGHDT and CDR2 YYEEEE come from the germline V gene. The CDR3 loop reads CASSLGYADTQYF. For the CDR3, the DNA is TGTGCCAGCAGCTTGGGGTATGCAGATACGCAGTATTTT.

V and J are TRBV20-1 and TRBJ2-2; no firm D call. The germline gives CDR1 DFQATT, CDR2 SNEGSKA (reference sequence). Deletions cut 0 bases from V and 3 bases from J, with 14 bases between. This CDR3 contains 16 residues. The CDR3 DNA reads TGCAGTGCTAGAGATCCAAGGGCTATCGACACCGGGGAGCTGTTTTTT. This encodes CSARDPRAIDTGELFF.

The rearrangement joins TRBV4-1 to TRBJ2-3; unclear D gene. V shed 0 bases and J shed 6 bases, with 16 bases lying between them. Germline V gene lookup returns CDR1 MGHRA and CDR2 YSYEKL. CDR3 length: 16 residues. DNA of the CDR3: TGCGCCAGCAGCCAAGATCTCCAGACTTTGGGCGATACGCAGTATTTT. Its protein product is CASSQDLQTLGDTQYF.

This clonotype has only a few counts. V gene TRBV12-5 combines with J gene TRBJ2-3; D unresolved. Trimming removed 7 bases at V and 2 bases at J, with 10 bases between. Germline loops: CDR1 LGHNT, CDR2 FRNRAP. The CDR3 is made up of 13 amino acids. The CDR3 sequence is CASALQPTDTQYF. The CDR3 DNA sequence: TGTGCTAGTGCCCTCCAGCCCACAGATACGCAGTATTTT.

The rearrangement links TRBV19 to TRBJ1-4; no reliable D call. Per germline, CDR1 LNHDA and CDR2 SQIVND (reference sequence). Trimming took off 3 bases at V and 10 bases at J, with 21 bases between the two ends. CDR3 length equals 16 residues. CDR3 DNA: TGTGCCAGTAGTATGGACGGACGGGCCCTGGCTGGAAAACTGTTTTTT. This translates into CASSMDGRALAGKLFF.

The genes are TRBV12-3 or TRBV12-4 and TRBJ2-6; no definite D call. CDR3 size: 13 residues. V was cut by 6 bases and J by 4 bases, with 7 bases left in between. The CDR3 reads CASRSSGANVLTF. CDR3 in DNA: TGTGCCAGCAGGAGTTCCGGGGCCAACGTCCTGACTTTC.

This chain links TRBV12-3 or TRBV12-4 with TRBJ2-4; D is perhaps TRBD1 or TRBD2 (5 bases each). The CDR3 sequence is 12 residues long. Trimming took 8 bases from V and 6 from J, leaving 11 bases between them. In nucleotides, the CDR3 is TGTGCCAGCGGGGCAGGGACAAACATTCAGTACTTC. This gives the protein CASGAGTNIQYF.

The chain joins TRBV9 to TRBJ2-1, with D possibly being TRBD2 (6 bases). Germline loops: CDR1 SGDLS, CDR2 YYNGEE. The CDR3 is 16 residues long. Trimming removed 1 base at V and 6 bases at J, with 17 bases between. Here the CDR3 reads CASSVSSWGGGNEQFF. CDR3 DNA sequence: TGTGCCAGCAGCGTATCCTCTTGGGGAGGAGGCAATGAGCAGTTCTTC.

V is TRBV5-4 and J is TRBJ2-5; perhaps D is TRBD1 or TRBD2 (5 bases each). CDR1 and CDR2 from the germline V gene are SGHNT and YYREEE (reference sequence). The CDR3 sequence is 16 residues long. V shed 4 bases and J shed 5 bases, with 21 bases lying between them. CDR3 sequence: CASSPGRIPEEETQYF. CDR3 coding DNA: TGTGCCAGCAGCCCGGGACGGATCCCAGAAGAGGAGACCCAGTACTTC.

V is TRBV5-4 and J is TRBJ2-7, with D uncertain. The ends were cut back, 0 bases at V and 4 bases at J, with 11 bases in the middle. Germline V gene lookup returns CDR1 SGHNT and CDR2 YYREEE (reference sequence). The CDR3 is made up of 14 amino acids. CDR3 DNA sequence: TGTGCCAGCAGCTTGGCAAGAGGCGAGTACGAGCAGTACTTC. Amino acids: CASSLARGEYEQYF.

J is TRBJ2-1 and V is TRBV20-1, with D possibly TRBD1 on 6 matching bases. Germline CDR1 DFQATT, CDR2 SNEGSKA (reference sequence). The CDR3 spans 11 residues. CDR3 DNA: TGCAGCTCACAGGGAATCAATGAGCAGTTCTTC. Protein product: CSSQGINEQFF.

The gene calls are TRBV6-1 and TRBJ2-4; 7 nucleotides agree with TRBD2. CDR1 and CDR2 from the germline V gene are MNHNS and SASEGT. The CDR3 totals 17 residues. V lost 5 bases to trimming and J lost 0 bases; unmatched junction nucleotides: 10. The CDR3 here is CASSPYWGGEAKNIQYF. The CDR3 nucleotides are TGTGCCAGCAGTCCTTACTGGGGAGGGGAAGCCAAAAACATTCAGTACTTC.

This rearrangement joins TRBV11-2 to TRBJ2-1; D is ambiguous. The V end lost 1 base, the J end lost 6 bases, and 7 bases lay between the germline ends. This CDR3 is 13 amino acids long. Germline V lookup: CDR1 SGHAT, CDR2 FQNNGV. The CDR3 nucleotides are TGTGCCAGCAGCTTAGTGCATAGCAATGAGCAGTTCTTC. Residues: CASSLVHSNEQFF.

The chain recombines TRBV6-2 or TRBV6-3 with TRBJ2-7; 10 positions agree with TRBD2. Germline V gene lookup returns CDR1 MNHEY and CDR2 SVGEGT. The CDR3 is made up of 15 amino acids. The V segment lost 2 bases and the J segment 3 bases; nucleotides outside the gene matches: 4. CDR3 in DNA: TGTGCCAGCAGTTACCTGGCTAGCGGGAGCTACGAGCAGTACTTC. Encoded protein: CASSYLASGSYEQYF.

This chain links TRBV15 with TRBJ2-1; D possibly corresponds to TRBD2 (5 bases). The CDR3 length is 12 residues. Per the germline V gene, CDR1 is LNHNV and CDR2 is YYDKDF (reference sequence). V lost 5 bases to trimming and J lost 9 bases, with 11 bases between them. CDR3 residues: CATSWSGREQFF. CDR3 bases: TGTGCCACCAGCTGGAGCGGCCGTGAGCAGTTCTTC.

CDR3 coding DNA: TGTGCCAGCGGGGGGGAGGATCAGCCCCAGCATTTT. This gives the protein CASGGEDQPQHF. This sequence joins TRBV6-9 and TRBJ1-5; perhaps TRBD1 as D (5 bases). There are 12 residues in the CDR3. V was cut by 8 bases and J by 5 bases, with 10 bases left in between. Germline V gives CDR1 MNHGY, CDR2 SVAAGI.

The rearrangement links TRBV27 to TRBJ2-7; tentative D call: TRBD1 (6 bases). The V end was cut by 5 bases, the J end by 0 bases, with 14 bases between. The length of the CDR3 is 15 residues. CDR1 MNHEY and CDR2 SMNVEV come from the germline V gene (reference sequence). The CDR3 nucleotides read TGTGCCAGCAGTACATCAGGGGCAAGCTCCTACGAGCAGTACTTC. This gives the protein CASSTSGASSYEQYF.

The chain joins TRBV25-1 to TRBJ2-2; TRBD2 agrees at 14 bases. Trimming removed 4 bases from V and 0 bases from J; junction bases left unmatched: 10. Germline V gives CDR1 MGHDK, CDR2 SYGVNS. The CDR3 loop spans 20 amino acids. The CDR3 spells CASSATPGLAGATNTGELFF. DNA of the CDR3: TGTGCCAGCAGTGCCACACCGGGACTAGCGGGGGCGACGAACACCGGGGAGCTGTTTTTT.

The chain joins TRBV10-2 to TRBJ1-6; D possibly corresponds to TRBD1 (5 bases). CDR1 WSHSY and CDR2 SAAADI come from the germline V gene. V lost 0 bases to trimming and J lost 5 bases, with 8 bases between them. The CDR3 is made up of 15 amino acids. This CDR3 is CASSESTGDNSPLHF. CDR3 bases: TGCGCCAGCAGTGAGTCCACAGGTGATAATTCACCCCTCCACTTT.

The V and J genes are TRBV19 and TRBJ2-1; the match to TRBD1 covers 7 bases. The CDR3 has 15 residues. Looked up from germline, CDR1 is LNHDA and CDR2 is SQIVND (reference sequence). Unmatched junction bases numbered 13, after V lost 6 bases and J lost 8 bases. DNA of the CDR3: TGTGCCAGTAGCCCACCCCCGACAGGGTTTGATGAGCAGTTCTTC. This gives the protein CASSPPPTGFDEQFF. Full variable domain (remainder filled in from reference TRBV19 and TRBJ2-1): DGGITQSPKYLFRKEGQNVTLSCEQNLNHDAMYWYRQDPGQGLRLIYYSQIVNDFQKGDIAEGYSVSREKKESFPLTVTSAQKNPTAFYLCASSPPPTGFDEQFFGPGTRLTVL.

The chain recombines TRBV9 with TRBJ1-1; 9 nucleotides align to TRBD1. Unmatched junction bases numbered 4, after V lost 3 bases and J lost 1 base. Germline lookup yields CDR1 SGDLS and CDR2 YYNGEE. The CDR3 is 15 residues long. The CDR3 nucleotides are TGTGCCAGCAGCGAGACAGGGGGAAAGAACACTGAAGCTTTCTTT. Residues: CASSETGGKNTEAFF.

The chain has TRBV7-9 and TRBJ2-7; 7 nucleotides align to TRBD1. From germline, CDR1 is SEHNR and CDR2 FQNEAQ (reference sequence). The V segment lost 5 bases and the J segment 6 bases; nucleotides outside the gene matches: 7. The CDR3 extends over 13 amino acids. DNA for the CDR3: TGTGCCAGCAGCCCGTCCCGGGACAGCGAGCAGTACTTC. Its translation: CASSPSRDSEQYF. Complete variable domain (other parts from reference TRBV7-9 and TRBJ2-7): DTGVSQNPRHKITKRGQNVTFRCDPISEHNRLYWYRQTLGQGPEFLTYFQNEAQLEKSRLLSDRFSAERPKGSFSTLEIQRTEQGDSAMYLCASSPSRDSEQYFGPGTRLTVT.